This TCR beta chain was identified during a study of human T cells and chemical hapten exposure (dated by TCRdb to the early 2020s). A note on the overall study: For sensitization, 2% DPC in acetone was applied to a 2 cm by 2 cm area of upper inner arm skin. Peripheral blood TCR repertoire changes were tracked in vivo in alopecia patients during primary and secondary sensitization to the hapten diphenylcyclopropenone (DPC). Libraries were pooled for sequencing, and per-sample TCR yields varied mainly because of small differences in library volumes within the pool. Twenty-nine alopecia patients provided blood for TCR sequencing at one to four time points (pre-sensitization, 2, 6 and 24 weeks). Patients additionally received weekly therapeutic DPC doses to the scalp throughout the approximately 25-week study period. For every blood RNA sample, sequencing covered both the TCR alpha and TCR beta chains. Blood was sampled from patients pre-sensitization (week 0) and at 2, 6 and about 24 weeks after DPC sensitization. Patch testing was done on the upper back using Finn chambers containing 0.01% DPC, and results were scored after 6 days according to International Contact Dermatitis Research Group standards. The patient cohort, mostly female, included alopecia areata with under or over 50% scalp involvement, alopecia totalis and alopecia universalis.

Reading the label with the study, this specimen's time point is: patch test 1, 2 weeks after DPC sensitization. This sample's treatment or condition label indicates: therapeutic diphenylcyclopropenone sensitization with weekly scalp DPC. Total RNA was isolated from unfractionated whole blood collected in Tempus Blood RNA tubes. At every patch-test visit, the blood draw took place before the patch test was put on. To be eligible, patients had to be aged 18 to 70, diagnosed with alopecia and judged suitable for DPC therapy, while pregnant patients were excluded. What the study reported, not specific to this receptor: Repeated subsampling changed both the strength of the expansion versus patch-test correlation and the threshold at which that correlation became significant. Because all patients had alopecia, a presumed autoimmune disease, the immune response of the patients might differ from that of healthy individuals. The number of PT1 expanded TCRs positively correlated with patch test score, significant at thresholds 8, 16 and 32 but not 4. Significantly more large CDR3 similarity clusters were formed by expanded TCRs than by pre-sensitization or healthy control sets, consistent with antigen-driven responses. The number of TCRs above 1 in 1000 frequency did not change with DPC sensitization; there was no evidence of global repertoire structure alterations.

This clonotype was observed a few times. The antigen it binds to is not known. No much larger clone exists at a distance of one base, and base qualities are not known. The junction carries 13 bases between V and J, which are trimmed by 1 base and 4 bases respectively. The CDR3 runs 14 amino acids, cysteine and phenylalanine included. The sequence is cut down to CDR3 DNA, 42 bases in frame from base 1. CDR1 and CDR2 (SQVTM, ANQGSEA) derive from the germline V gene. Libraries were prepared through RACE. The instrument was a NextSeq 500. Library preparation attached unique molecular identifiers to individual cDNA molecules for quantitative, reproducible TCR counting. Regarding the original processing steps: Samples had a median of about 96,000 TCRs, with a range from about 20,000 to 690,600. V, J and CDR3 annotation of the TCR reads was carried out using the Decombinator software suite. To make PS versus PT1 abundance plots, every sample was subsampled to the same number of TCRs (28,000). Expanded TCRs were defined as absent before sensitization and observed at least eight times at the 2-week time point. Using fastp at Q25 and MiXCR, TCRdb reprocessed the public reads and kept productive beta chains. Rows matching on CDR3 protein sequence are summarized as one entry with the most common DNA and genes. TCRdb assigned the V and J calls; the authors' analysis was not used. This sample holds more than 30,000 distinct CDR3 sequences; roughly 6.4% were observed only once. The top ten hold about a tenth of the sample.

Recombination connected TRBV29-1 to TRBJ1-1; the D gene is unclear. The input for sequencing was whole blood, taken in connection with sensitization to the hapten diphenylcyclopropenone (DPC). The receptor was isolated from a woman under 40 with alopecia areata. Some clones in this sample may be carry-over from other donors' samples. The encoded CDR3 is CSVEAAPRGTEAFF. The sequence in DNA is TGCAGCGTTGAAGCCGCGCCGCGGGGCACTGAAGCTTTCTTT.